This TCR beta chain emerged from a study of blood T cell repertoires in COVID-19. Method: immunoSEQ multiplex PCR; TCRdb's copy keeps in-frame clones and lacks some. The data contain about 430,000 clones, about 87% of them singletons. V shed 2 bases and J 7 bases; nucleotides not matched to a gene: 5. Germline-derived CDR1 and CDR2 are SEHNR and FQNEAQ (reference sequence). The CDR3 covers 15 residues. Sequenced: peripheral blood. This TCR derives from a man between 18 and 35 years old with COVID-19, enrolled during active disease. The gene calls are TRBV7-9 and TRBJ1-4; 9 bases agree with TRBD1. The CDR3: CASSLPGTGLEKLFF. CDR3 nucleotide sequence: TGTGCCAGCAGCTTACCCGGGACAGGGCTTGAAAAACTGTTTTTT.